This TCR beta chain was recovered during a study of tumor and adjacent non-tumor tissue in lung cancer. This clonotype was seen a single time. The junction departs from germline at one end; a sequencing error may be responsible. RNA was extracted from bulk tissue without any cell sorting. The normal lung tissue was taken more than 3 cm from the tumor edge. The library came from three nested PCR rounds adapted from ARM-PCR protocols. TCRdb processed the multiplex PCR reads anew with MiXCR; each CDR3 protein has one entry. The data hold over 100,000 distinct CDR3 sequences, with about 63% observed a single time. The CDR3 is 13 amino acids. CDR1 and CDR2 from the germline V gene are KGHDR and SFDVKD.

The sequence came from a man aged 55 to 69 with non-small cell lung cancer. The chain combines TRBV24-1 with TRBJ2-1; D not resolved. What was sequenced was distant non-tumor lung tissue. CDR3 region: CVTSYPPGYEQFF. DNA of the CDR3: TGTGTCACCAGTTATCCCCCAGGTTACGAGCAGTTCTTC.